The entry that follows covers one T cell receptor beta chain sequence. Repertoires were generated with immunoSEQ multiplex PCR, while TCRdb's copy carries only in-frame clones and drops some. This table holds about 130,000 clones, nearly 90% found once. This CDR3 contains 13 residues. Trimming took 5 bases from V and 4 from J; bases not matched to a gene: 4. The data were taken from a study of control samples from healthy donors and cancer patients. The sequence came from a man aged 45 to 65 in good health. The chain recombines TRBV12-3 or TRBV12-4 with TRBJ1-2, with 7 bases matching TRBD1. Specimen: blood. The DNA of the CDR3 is TGTGCCAGCAGTGGACAGGAGCGCTATGGCTACACCTTC. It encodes CASSGQERYGYTF.